This TCR beta chain was found in a study of PD-1 blockade in classical Hodgkin lymphoma. Study findings and constraints: Newly diagnosed patients reportedly trailed healthy donors in baseline TCR diversity.

Every single patient, without exception, relapsed after autologous stem cell transplantation, and brentuximab vedotin exposure varied. Looked up from germline, CDR1 is SGDLS and CDR2 is YYNGEE. CDR3 size: 13 residues. V was pared by 3 bases and J by 4 bases, with 10 bases between. As for this clone: What it recognizes is unknown.

Data came from immunoSEQ multiplex PCR; TCRdb stores just in-frame clones and leaves some out. This table holds approximately 89,000 clones, around four fifths found once. Sequencing used peripheral blood mononuclear cells (PBMCs), obtained at baseline. This clonotype originated in a human donor with classical Hodgkin lymphoma. The chain combines TRBV9 with TRBJ1-2; D not resolved. The CDR3 loop reads CASSAGGSYGYTF. In DNA form, the CDR3 reads TGTGCCAGCAGCGCGGGAGGTTCCTATGGCTACACCTTC.